These 12 T cell receptor beta chains share one sample of origin, sequenced in a study of cytomegalovirus exposure and HLA in healthy donors. Both 60 Vbeta primers and 13 Jbeta primers went into the PCR. The method was immunoSEQ multiplex PCR; TCRdb's version includes in-frame clones alone and lacks a portion of them. The repertoire holds 150,000 to 200,000 clones, with roughly 90% as singletons. Sequenced: PBMCs. The receptor set was obtained from a girl under three years old in good health and CMV-seronegative.

This clone has just one count. V is TRBV19 and J is TRBJ2-5; TRBD2 agrees at 10 bases. CDR1 LNHDA and CDR2 SQIVND come from the germline V gene (reference sequence). J lost 0 bases, V lost 4 bases, and 2 bases had no gene match. This CDR3 comprises 15 residues. The CDR3 DNA is TGTGCCAGTAGTACAGCGGGGGGGTACCAAGAGACCCAGTACTTC. Its protein product is CASSTAGGYQETQYF.

V usage is TRBV7-9 and J usage is TRBJ1-2; 8 bases line up with TRBD1. The CDR3 covers 19 residues. CDR1 is SEHNR, CDR2 FQNEAQ, per germline (reference sequence). J gave up 0 bases and V 4 bases, and 16 bases lay outside the gene matches. The CDR3: CASSSADRGFFGTNYGYTF. CDR3 sequence (DNA): TGTGCCAGCAGCTCCGCAGACAGGGGATTTTTTGGGACTAACTATGGCTACACCTTC.

J is TRBJ2-5 and V is TRBV27; D is unresolved. The germline V gene encodes CDR1 MNHEY and CDR2 SMNVEV (reference sequence). This CDR3 comprises 16 residues. The V end was cut by 3 bases, the J end by 4 bases, with 18 bases between. The CDR3 DNA sequence: TGTGCCAGCAGTTTCGGCCCCGACACTCTCCGAGAGACCCAGTACTTC. Protein product: CASSFGPDTLRETQYF.

V usage is TRBV9 and J usage is TRBJ2-2, with a weak D call TRBD1 (5 bases). V lost 6 bases to trimming and J lost 4 bases, with 16 bases between them. Germline values: CDR1 SGDLS, CDR2 YYNGEE. This CDR3 contains 15 residues. This CDR3 is CASKKTLGPTGELFF. In DNA form, the CDR3 reads TGTGCCAGCAAAAAAACTCTGGGGCCCACCGGGGAGCTGTTTTTT.

This clone was seen just once. The chain links TRBV13 to TRBJ2-5; no definite D call. The length of the CDR3 is 18 residues. Looked up from germline, CDR1 is PRHDT and CDR2 is FYEKMQ (reference sequence). The germline V and J ends were trimmed by 0 bases and 4 bases, with 21 bases remaining between them. The CDR3 region has the DNA TGTGCCAGCAGCTTAGGCCCTTCGTTTGGCACCATCGCAGAGACCCAGTACTTC. It translates to CASSLGPSFGTIAETQYF.

This sequence joins TRBV2 and TRBJ1-2; 10 bases map to TRBD1. The germline V gene encodes CDR1 SNHLY and CDR2 FYNNEI. J gave up 8 bases and V 10 bases, and 7 bases lay outside the gene matches. The CDR3 is made up of 12 amino acids. CDR3 in amino acids: CAISRDRGGYTF. The DNA for the CDR3 is TGTGCCATTTCCCGGGACAGGGGAGGCTACACCTTC.

CDR3 DNA sequence: TGTGCCATCATCCCCGGGGTGGACACTGAAGCTTTCTTT. It specifies CAIIPGVDTEAFF. The rearrangement uses TRBV10-3 and TRBJ1-1; no firm D call. Germline V CDR1 and CDR2: ENHRY, SYGVKD. This CDR3 is 13 amino acids long. Trimming removed 7 bases from V and 3 bases from J, with 12 bases in between.

The chain combines TRBV4-3 with TRBJ2-1, with 9 bases identical to TRBD2. The CDR3 sequence is 15 residues long. V shed 2 bases and J 4 bases; nucleotides not matched to a gene: 3. CDR1 and CDR2 from the germline V gene are LGHNA and YSLEER. CDR3 nucleotide sequence: TGCGCCAGCAGCCAAATAGCGGGAGCGTACAATGAGCAGTTCTTC. Its protein product is CASSQIAGAYNEQFF.

The chain employs TRBV6-5 and TRBJ2-7; 13 bases line up with TRBD2. Germline V gene sequence: CDR1 MNHEY, CDR2 SVGAGI. This CDR3 spans 15 amino acids. Trimming took 0 bases from V and 4 from J; bases not matched to a gene: 0. CDR3 nucleotide sequence: TGTGCCAGCAGTTACTCGACTAGCGGGAGGTACGAGCAGTACTTC. Protein product: CASSYSTSGRYEQYF.

This chain links TRBV9 with TRBJ2-1; 15 bases fit TRBD2. The CDR3 is 21 amino acids. With 3 bases clipped from V and 2 bases from J, the junction kept 15 bases outside the gene matches. Germline V lookup: CDR1 SGDLS, CDR2 YYNGEE. The CDR3 nucleotides are TGTGCCAGCAGCGGAGCCGTACCGGGGACTAGCGGGAGGAGCACCTACAATGAGCAGTTCTTC. Protein sequence: CASSGAVPGTSGRSTYNEQFF.

The chain links TRBV7-9 to TRBJ1-1, with TRBD1 as a possible D gene (6 bases). This CDR3 has 15 amino acids. V lost 4 bases and J lost 3, with 15 bases in between. Looked up from germline, CDR1 is SEHNR and CDR2 is FQNEAQ (reference sequence). CDR3 in amino acids: CASSSRGAGDTEAFF. The CDR3 bases are TGTGCCAGCAGCTCCAGGGGCGCGGGCGACACTGAAGCTTTCTTT.

With regard to this clone: The same CDR3 also results from other DNA sequences found in this sample. The chain recombines TRBV7-8 with TRBJ2-7; D not certain. The germline V gene has CDR1 SGHVS and CDR2 FQNEAQ. The germline V and J ends were trimmed by 5 bases and 5 bases, with 25 bases remaining between them. The CDR3 loop spans 17 amino acids. The DNA for the CDR3 is TGTGCCAGCAGCGCCCCAGGCCCACAGCCGGCTTGGGACGAGCAGTACTTC. Protein product: CASSAPGPQPAWDEQYF.